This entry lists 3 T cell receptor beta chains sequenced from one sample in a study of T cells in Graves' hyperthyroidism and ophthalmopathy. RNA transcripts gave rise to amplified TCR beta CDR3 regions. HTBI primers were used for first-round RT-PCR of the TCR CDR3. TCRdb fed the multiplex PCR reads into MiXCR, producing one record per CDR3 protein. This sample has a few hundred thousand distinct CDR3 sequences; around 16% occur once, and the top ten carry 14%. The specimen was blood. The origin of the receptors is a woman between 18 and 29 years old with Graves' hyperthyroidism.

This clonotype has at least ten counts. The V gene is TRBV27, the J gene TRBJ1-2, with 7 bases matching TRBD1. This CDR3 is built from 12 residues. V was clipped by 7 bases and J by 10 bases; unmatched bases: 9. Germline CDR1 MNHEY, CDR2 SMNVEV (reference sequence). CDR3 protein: CASTTGESNYTF. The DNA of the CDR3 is TGTGCCAGCACCACAGGGGAGAGCAACTACACCTTC.

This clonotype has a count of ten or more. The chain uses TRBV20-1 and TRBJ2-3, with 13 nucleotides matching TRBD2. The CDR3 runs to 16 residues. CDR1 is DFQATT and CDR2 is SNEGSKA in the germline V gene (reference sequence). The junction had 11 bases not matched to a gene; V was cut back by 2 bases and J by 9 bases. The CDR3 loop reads CSARLGLAGLQPTQYF. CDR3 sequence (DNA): TGCAGTGCTAGACTGGGACTAGCGGGACTTCAACCGACGCAGTATTTT.

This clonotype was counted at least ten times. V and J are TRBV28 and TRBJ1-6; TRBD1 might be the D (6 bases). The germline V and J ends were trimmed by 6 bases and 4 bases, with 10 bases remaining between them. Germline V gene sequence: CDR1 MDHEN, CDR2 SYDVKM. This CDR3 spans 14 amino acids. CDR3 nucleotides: TGTGCCAGCAGAATTGGACAGTATAATTCACCCCTCCACTTT. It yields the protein CASRIGQYNSPLHF.